This T cell receptor beta chain was documented in a study of shared clonotypes between healthy human individuals. The V and J ends lost 5 bases and 0 bases respectively, with 11 bases between them. CDR1 is SGHTA, CDR2 FQGNSA, per germline. The CDR3 runs to 15 residues. Investigators divided CD4+ cells into CD45RA+ naive and CD45RA-negative memory subsets. Every subset had its genomic DNA shared out evenly among several immunoSEQ plates. Replicate PCRs run on sorted subsets employed approximately 200 ng DNA, approximately 30,000 T cell genomes. Profiled with immunoSEQ multiplex PCR; TCRdb holds only in-frame clones, not every one. The data show 2 million to 2.5 million clones, 80% to 95% seen once.

This clonotype was obtained from a young man in good health. Some clones in this sample may be carry-over from other donors' samples. The chain recombines TRBV7-2 with TRBJ2-1, with D perhaps matching TRBD2 (6 bases). The sample comprised naive CD4+ T cells from PBMCs. Subset indicated: CD45RA+ positively selected. The DNA of the CDR3 is TGTGCCAGCAGCGCGGGACTGAACTCCTACAATGAGCAGTTCTTC. Its protein product is CASSAGLNSYNEQFF.